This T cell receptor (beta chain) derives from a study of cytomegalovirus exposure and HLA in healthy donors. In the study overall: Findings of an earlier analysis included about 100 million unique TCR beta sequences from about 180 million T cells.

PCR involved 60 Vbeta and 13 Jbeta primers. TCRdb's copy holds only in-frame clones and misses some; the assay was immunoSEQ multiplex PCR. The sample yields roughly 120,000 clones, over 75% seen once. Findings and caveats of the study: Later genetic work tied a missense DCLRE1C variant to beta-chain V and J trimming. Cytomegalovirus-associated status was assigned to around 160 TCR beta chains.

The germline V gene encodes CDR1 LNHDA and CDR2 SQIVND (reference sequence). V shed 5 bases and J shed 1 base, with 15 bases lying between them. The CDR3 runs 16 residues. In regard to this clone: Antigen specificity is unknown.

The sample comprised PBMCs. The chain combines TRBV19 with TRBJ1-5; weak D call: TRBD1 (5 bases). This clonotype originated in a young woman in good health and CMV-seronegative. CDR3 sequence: CASSPGHYASNQPQHF. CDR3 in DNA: TGTGCCAGTAGTCCAGGACACTATGCCAGCAATCAGCCCCAGCATTTT.